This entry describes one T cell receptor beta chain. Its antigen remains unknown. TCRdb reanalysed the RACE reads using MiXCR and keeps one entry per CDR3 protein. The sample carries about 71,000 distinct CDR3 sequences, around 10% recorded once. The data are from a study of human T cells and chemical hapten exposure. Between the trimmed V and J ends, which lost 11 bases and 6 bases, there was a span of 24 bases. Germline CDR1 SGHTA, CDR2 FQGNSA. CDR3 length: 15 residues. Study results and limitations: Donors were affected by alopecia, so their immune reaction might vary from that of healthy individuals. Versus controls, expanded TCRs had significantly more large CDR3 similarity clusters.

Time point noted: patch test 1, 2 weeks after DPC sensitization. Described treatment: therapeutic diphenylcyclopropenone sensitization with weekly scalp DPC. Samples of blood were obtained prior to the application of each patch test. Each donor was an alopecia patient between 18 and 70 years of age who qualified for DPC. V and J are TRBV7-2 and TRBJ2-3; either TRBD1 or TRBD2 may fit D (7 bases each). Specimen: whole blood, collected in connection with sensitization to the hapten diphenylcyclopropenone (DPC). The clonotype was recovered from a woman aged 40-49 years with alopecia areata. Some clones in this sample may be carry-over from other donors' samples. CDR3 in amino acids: CAGRRGGGPMDTQYF. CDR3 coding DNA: TGTGCCGGACGCAGGGGGGGCGGGCCTATGGATACGCAGTATTTT. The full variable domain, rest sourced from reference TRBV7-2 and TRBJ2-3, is GAGVSQSPSNKVTEKGKDVELRCDPISGHTALYWYRQSLGQGLEFLIYFQGNSAPDKSGLPSDRFSAERTGGSVSTLTIQRTQQEDSAVYLCAGRRGGGPMDTQYFGPGTRLTVL.